A selection of T cell receptor beta chains follows, all from one sample in a study of blood T cell repertoires in COVID-19. Using immunoSEQ multiplex PCR, the repertoire was profiled, and TCRdb retains in-frame clones only, with some absent. Of 200,000 or so clones in the sample, over 80% are singletons; the top ten hold roughly 6.6%. Sequencing was performed on peripheral blood. These receptors came from a woman aged 40-49 years with acute or convalescent COVID-19. Both conserved end residues are part of each CDR3. The order of the fields is J gene, D gene, clone size, V gene, CDR3 protein, CDR3 DNA. The D gene is left open where the match is weak. Rows give clone size only sometimes, using once, few, many, or a class for an expanded clone.

TRBJ1-5	NA	few	TRBV29-1	CSVGGLDPDQPQHF	TGCAGCGTTGGCGGTCTAGACCCTGATCAGCCCCAGCATTTT
TRBJ2-7	NA	NA	TRBV11-3	CASSLARDTYYEQYF	TGTGCCAGCAGCTTAGCCCGGGACACCTACTACGAGCAGTACTTC
TRBJ2-3	TRBD2	NA	TRBV9	CASSVGRLADFTDTQYF	TGTGCCAGCAGCGTAGGGAGACTAGCGGATTTCACAGATACGCAGTATTTT
TRBJ2-1	TRBD2	few	TRBV24-1	CATSAPRGGDYNEQFF	TGTGCCACCAGTGCACCGCGGGGAGGGGACTACAATGAGCAGTTCTTC
TRBJ1-2	TRBD1	NA	TRBV7-9	CASSLDLRTGGSLAF	TGTGCCAGCAGCTTAGACCTGCGGACAGGGGGTTCCTTGGCCTTC
TRBJ1-2	TRBD1	NA	TRBV7-2	CASRYGQAYGYTF	TGTGCCAGCAGGTACGGACAGGCCTATGGCTACACCTTC
TRBJ2-6	NA	NA	TRBV19	CASILSPASGANVLTF	TGTGCCAGTATACTTAGCCCCGCCTCTGGGGCCAACGTCCTGACTTTC
TRBJ2-7	NA	NA	TRBV14	CASSQRAGTSYEQYF	TGTGCCAGCAGCCAAAGGGCAGGGACTTCGTACGAGCAGTACTTC
TRBJ2-4	TRBD1	NA	TRBV19	CASSILGQGVSAKNIQYF	TGTGCCAGTAGTATTCTGGGACAGGGGGTATCCGCCAAAAACATTCAGTACTTC
TRBJ1-1	TRBD1	NA	TRBV7-9	CASSSTGAPVWNTEAFF	TGTGCCAGCAGCTCTACAGGGGCCCCCGTGTGGAACACTGAAGCTTTCTTT
TRBJ2-5	TRBD2	NA	TRBV3-1/TRBV3-2	CASSQDRRLAVVETQYF	TGTGCCAGCAGCCAAGATCGGCGACTAGCGGTGGTAGAGACCCAGTACTTC
TRBJ1-5	NA	NA	TRBV10-3	CAISGGSSRQGFGQPQHF	TGTGCCATCAGTGGGGGATCAAGTCGGCAGGGGTTTGGTCAGCCCCAGCATTTT
TRBJ2-2	TRBD2	NA	TRBV28	CASSVSGRESGELFF	TGTGCCAGCAGCGTTAGCGGGAGGGAGTCCGGGGAGCTGTTTTTT
TRBJ2-7	TRBD2	NA	TRBV11-2	CASRLTSGRLYEQYF	TGTGCCAGCAGGTTGACTAGCGGGCGTCTCTACGAGCAGTACTTC
TRBJ2-2	NA	NA	TRBV6-4	CASSPELNTGELFF	TGTGCCAGCAGTCCCGAACTGAACACCGGGGAGCTGTTTTTT
TRBJ2-1	NA	NA	TRBV24-1	CATSDPLGHFNEQFF	TGTGCCACCAGTGATCCCTTGGGGCATTTCAATGAGCAGTTCTTC
TRBJ1-3	NA	NA	TRBV5-1	CASSSSTSPSGNTIYF	TGCGCCAGCAGCTCTTCGACTTCCCCCTCTGGAAACACCATATATTTT
TRBJ1-2	NA	NA	TRBV27	CASSGRESPDGYTF	TGTGCCAGCAGCGGGCGGGAAAGCCCTGATGGCTACACCTTC
TRBJ2-5	NA	NA	TRBV5-1	CASSLGFGGQGVETQYF	TGCGCCAGCAGCTTGGGTTTTGGCGGCCAAGGGGTTGAGACCCAGTACTTC
TRBJ1-5	NA	NA	TRBV28	CASSLPREPQHF	TGTGCCAGCAGTTTACCCAGGGAGCCCCAGCATTTT
TRBJ2-1	NA	NA	TRBV6-5	CASSYSELAGEQFF	TGTGCCAGCAGTTACTCGGAATTAGCCGGTGAGCAGTTCTTC
TRBJ1-5	NA	NA	TRBV7-2	CASSLTGRGDQPQHF	TGTGCCAGCAGCTTAACTGGGAGGGGAGATCAGCCCCAGCATTTT
TRBJ2-1	NA	NA	TRBV9	CASSHDSFYNEQFF	TGTGCCAGCAGCCACGACAGCTTCTACAATGAGCAGTTCTTC
TRBJ2-7	TRBD2	NA	TRBV20-1	CSASNPGLALEQYF	TGCAGTGCTAGTAACCCGGGACTAGCGCTCGAGCAGTACTTC
TRBJ1-4	NA	NA	TRBV21-1	CASSKDPGEKNEKLFF	TGTGCCAGCAGCAAAGACCCAGGGGAGAAGAATGAAAAACTGTTTTTT
TRBJ1-3	NA	NA	TRBV9	CASSPDGGSGNTIYF	TGTGCCAGCAGCCCTGACGGGGGTTCTGGAAACACCATATATTTT
TRBJ2-7	NA	NA	TRBV20-1	CSAASYEQYF	TGCAGTGCTGCGAGCTACGAGCAGTACTTC
TRBJ2-7	NA	NA	TRBV6-6	CASQGSYEQYF	TGTGCCAGCCAGGGATCCTACGAGCAGTACTTC